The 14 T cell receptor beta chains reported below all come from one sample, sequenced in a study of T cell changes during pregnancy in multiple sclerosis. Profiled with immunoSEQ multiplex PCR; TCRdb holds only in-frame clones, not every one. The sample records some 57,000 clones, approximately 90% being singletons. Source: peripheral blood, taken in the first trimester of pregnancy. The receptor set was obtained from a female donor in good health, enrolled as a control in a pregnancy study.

CDR3 region: CAVRQGESGGGEKLFF. CDR3 sequence (DNA): TGTGCGGTACGGCAGGGGGAATCGGGTGGCGGAGAAAAACTGTTTTTT. The V gene is TRBV19, the J gene TRBJ1-4; 7 nucleotides agree with TRBD1. Germline V gene lookup returns CDR1 LNHDA and CDR2 SQIVND (reference sequence). CDR3 length equals 16 residues.

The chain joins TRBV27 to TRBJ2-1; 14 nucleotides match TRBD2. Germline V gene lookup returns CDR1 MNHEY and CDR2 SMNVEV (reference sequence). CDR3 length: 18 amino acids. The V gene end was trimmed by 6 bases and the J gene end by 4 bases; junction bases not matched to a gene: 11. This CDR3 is CASSPGLAGGFLYNEQFF. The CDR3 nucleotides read TGTGCCAGCAGCCCTGGACTAGCGGGGGGTTTCCTATACAATGAGCAGTTCTTC.

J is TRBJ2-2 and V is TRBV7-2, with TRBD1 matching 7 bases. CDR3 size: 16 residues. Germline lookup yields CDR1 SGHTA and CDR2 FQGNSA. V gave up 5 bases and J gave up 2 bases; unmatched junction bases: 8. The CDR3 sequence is CASSQRRGGNTGELFF. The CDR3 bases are TGTGCCAGCAGCCAGAGGAGAGGGGGCAACACCGGGGAGCTGTTTTTT.

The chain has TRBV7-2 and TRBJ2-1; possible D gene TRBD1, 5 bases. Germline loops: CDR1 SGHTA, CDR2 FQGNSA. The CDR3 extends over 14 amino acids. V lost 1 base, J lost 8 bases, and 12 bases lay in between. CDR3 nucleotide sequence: TGTGCCAGCAGCTTAGTGAAGGGGTACGATGAGCAGTTCTTC. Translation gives CASSLVKGYDEQFF.

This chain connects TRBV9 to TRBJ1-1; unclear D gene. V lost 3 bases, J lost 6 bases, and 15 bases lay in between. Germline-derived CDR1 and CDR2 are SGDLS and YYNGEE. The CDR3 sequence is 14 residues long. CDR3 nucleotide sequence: TGTGCCAGCAGCGCCCCCGGCGGGGTCCCTGAAGCTTTCTTT. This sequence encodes CASSAPGGVPEAFF.

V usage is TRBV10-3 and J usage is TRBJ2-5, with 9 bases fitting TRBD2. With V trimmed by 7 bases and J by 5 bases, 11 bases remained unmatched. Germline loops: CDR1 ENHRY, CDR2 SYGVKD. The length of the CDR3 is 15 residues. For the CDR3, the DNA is TGTGCCATCATGTCAGGAGCGGGGGGCTGGGAGACCCAGTACTTC. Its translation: CAIMSGAGGWETQYF.

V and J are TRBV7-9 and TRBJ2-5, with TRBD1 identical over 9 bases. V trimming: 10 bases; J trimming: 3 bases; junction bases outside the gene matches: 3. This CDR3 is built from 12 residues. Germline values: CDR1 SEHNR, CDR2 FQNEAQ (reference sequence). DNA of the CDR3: TGTGCCATTGACAGGGGGGAAGAGACCCAGTACTTC. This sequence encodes CAIDRGEETQYF.

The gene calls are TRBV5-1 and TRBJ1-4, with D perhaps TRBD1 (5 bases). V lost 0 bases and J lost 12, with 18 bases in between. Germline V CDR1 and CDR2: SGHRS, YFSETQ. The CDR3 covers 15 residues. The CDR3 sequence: CASSLAAGPEEELFF. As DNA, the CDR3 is TGCGCCAGCAGCTTGGCCGCAGGGCCTGAAGAAGAACTGTTTTTT. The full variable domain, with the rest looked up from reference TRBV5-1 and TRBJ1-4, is KAGVTQTPRYLIKTRGQQVTLSCSPISGHRSVSWYQQTPGQGLQFLFEYFSETQRNKGNFPGRFSGRQFSNSRSEMNVSTLELGDSALYLCASSLAAGPEEELFFGSGTQLSVL.

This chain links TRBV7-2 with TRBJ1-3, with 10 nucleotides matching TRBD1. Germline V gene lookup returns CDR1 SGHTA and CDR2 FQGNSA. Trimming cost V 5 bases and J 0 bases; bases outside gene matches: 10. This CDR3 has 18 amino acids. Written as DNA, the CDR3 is TGTGCCAGCAGCACCGGGACAGGGGCTCCGATCTCTGGAAACACCATATATTTT. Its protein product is CASSTGTGAPISGNTIYF.

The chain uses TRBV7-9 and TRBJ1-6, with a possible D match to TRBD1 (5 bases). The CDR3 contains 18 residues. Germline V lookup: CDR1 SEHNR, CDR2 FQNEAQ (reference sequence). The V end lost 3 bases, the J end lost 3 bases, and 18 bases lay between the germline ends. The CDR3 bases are TGTGCCAGCAGCTTGCCGCCCTCGCGGGACCTCTATAATTCACCCCTCCACTTT. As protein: CASSLPPSRDLYNSPLHF.

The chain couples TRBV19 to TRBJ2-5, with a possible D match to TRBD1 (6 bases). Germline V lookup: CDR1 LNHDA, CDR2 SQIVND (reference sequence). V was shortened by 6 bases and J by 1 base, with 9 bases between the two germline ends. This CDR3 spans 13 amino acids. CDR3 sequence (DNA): TGTGCCAGTAGAGAACAGGGCCAAGAGACCCAGTACTTC. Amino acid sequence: CASREQGQETQYF.

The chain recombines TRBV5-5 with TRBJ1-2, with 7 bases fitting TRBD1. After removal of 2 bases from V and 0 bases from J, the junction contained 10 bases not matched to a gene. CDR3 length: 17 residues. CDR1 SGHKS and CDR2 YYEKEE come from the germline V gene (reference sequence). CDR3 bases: TGTGCCAGCAGCTTTCAAGGGGGCGCCTCTTCTAACTATGGCTACACCTTC. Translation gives CASSFQGGASSNYGYTF.

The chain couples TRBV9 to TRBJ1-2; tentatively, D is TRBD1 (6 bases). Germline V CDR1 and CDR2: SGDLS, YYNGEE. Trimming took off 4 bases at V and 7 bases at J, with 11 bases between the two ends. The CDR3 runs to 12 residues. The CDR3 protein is CASSSGGGGYTF. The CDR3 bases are TGTGCCAGCAGCTCTGGGGGCGGTGGCTACACCTTC.

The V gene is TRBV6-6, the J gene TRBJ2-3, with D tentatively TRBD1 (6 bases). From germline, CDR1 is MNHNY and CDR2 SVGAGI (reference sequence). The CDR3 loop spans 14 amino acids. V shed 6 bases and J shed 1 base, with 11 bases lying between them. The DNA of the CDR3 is TGTGCCAGCAGAAGTGGGGGCCGCACAGATACGCAGTATTTT. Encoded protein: CASRSGGRTDTQYF.